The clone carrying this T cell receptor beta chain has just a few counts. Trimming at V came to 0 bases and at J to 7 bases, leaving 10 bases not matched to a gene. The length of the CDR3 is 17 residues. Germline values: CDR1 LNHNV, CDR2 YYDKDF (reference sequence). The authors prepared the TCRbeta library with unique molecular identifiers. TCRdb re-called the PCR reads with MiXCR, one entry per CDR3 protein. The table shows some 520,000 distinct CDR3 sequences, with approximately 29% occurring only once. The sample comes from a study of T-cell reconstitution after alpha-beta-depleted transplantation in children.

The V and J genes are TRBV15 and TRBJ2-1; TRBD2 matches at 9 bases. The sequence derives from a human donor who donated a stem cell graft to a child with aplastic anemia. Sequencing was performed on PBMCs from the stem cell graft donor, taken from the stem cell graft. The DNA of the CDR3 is TGTGCCACCAGCAGAGATAAAGGAGGGACTAGCAGAAATGAGCAGTTCTTC. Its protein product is CATSRDKGGTSRNEQFF.